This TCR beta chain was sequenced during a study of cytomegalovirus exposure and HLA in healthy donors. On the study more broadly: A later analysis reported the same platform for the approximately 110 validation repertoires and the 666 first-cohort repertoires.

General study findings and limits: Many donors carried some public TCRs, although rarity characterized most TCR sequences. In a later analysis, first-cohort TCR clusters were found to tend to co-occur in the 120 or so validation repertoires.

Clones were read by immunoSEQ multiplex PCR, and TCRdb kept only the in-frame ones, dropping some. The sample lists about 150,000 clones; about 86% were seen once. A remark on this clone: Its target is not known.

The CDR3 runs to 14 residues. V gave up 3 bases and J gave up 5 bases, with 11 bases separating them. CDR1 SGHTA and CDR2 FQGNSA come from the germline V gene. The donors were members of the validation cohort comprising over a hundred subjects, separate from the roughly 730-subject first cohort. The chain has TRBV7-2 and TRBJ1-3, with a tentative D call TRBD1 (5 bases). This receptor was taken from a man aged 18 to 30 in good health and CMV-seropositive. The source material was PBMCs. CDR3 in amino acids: CASSLGRARNTIYF. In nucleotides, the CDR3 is TGTGCCAGCAGCTTGGGCAGGGCGCGAAACACCATATATTTT. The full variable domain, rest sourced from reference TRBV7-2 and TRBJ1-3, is GAGVSQSPSNKVTEKGKDVELRCDPISGHTALYWYRQSLGQGLEFLIYFQGNSAPDKSGLPSDRFSAERTGGSVSTLTIQRTQQEDSAVYLCASSLGRARNTIYFGEGSWLTVV.